These T cell receptor beta chains were read from a single sample in a study of blood T cell repertoires in COVID-19. Assay used: immunoSEQ multiplex PCR; TCRdb lists only in-frame clones, some missing. The data contain about 140,000 clones, 87% of them singletons. The sample comprised PBMCs or T cells enriched from blood (not recorded which). These TCRs come from a man between 60 and 75 years old who had recovered from COVID-19. The CDR3 runs from the conserved cysteine through the conserved F or W. Fields, in order: clone size, D gene, V gene, CDR3 length, J gene, CDR3 DNA, CDR3 protein. A D gene is named only where the DNA matches it firmly. Size is omitted from some rows. Given values are once, few, many or a class for expanded clones.

clone size: -
D gene: -
V gene: TRBV7-2
CDR3 length: 13
J gene: TRBJ1-2
CDR3 DNA: TGTGCCAGCAGCTTGGGCCCTAACTATGGCTACACCTTC
CDR3 protein: CASSLGPNYGYTF

clone size: -
D gene: -
V gene: TRBV6-1
CDR3 length: 14
J gene: TRBJ1-1
CDR3 DNA: TGTGCCAGCAGTGAATGGGAGATAAACACTGAAGCTTTCTTT
CDR3 protein: CASSEWEINTEAFF

clone size: -
D gene: -
V gene: TRBV27
CDR3 length: 14
J gene: TRBJ1-5
CDR3 DNA: TGTGCCAGCAGGAGGCGCAGTAGCAATCAGCCCCAGCATTTT
CDR3 protein: CASRRRSSNQPQHF

clone size: once
D gene: TRBD1
V gene: TRBV19
CDR3 length: 14
J gene: TRBJ2-7
CDR3 DNA: TGTGCCAGTAGCTCCGGGACAGGGGTTGGCGAGCAGTACTTC
CDR3 protein: CASSSGTGVGEQYF

clone size: few
D gene: -
V gene: TRBV4-2
CDR3 length: 15
J gene: TRBJ2-2
CDR3 DNA: TGTGCCAGCAGCCAAGATCAACTAGGTTCCGGGGAGCTGTTTTTT
CDR3 protein: CASSQDQLGSGELFF

clone size: -
D gene: -
V gene: TRBV7-9
CDR3 length: 13
J gene: TRBJ1-1
CDR3 DNA: TGTGCCAGCAGCCGCGGGGAGTACACTGAAGCTTTCTTT
CDR3 protein: CASSRGEYTEAFF

clone size: -
D gene: -
V gene: TRBV2
CDR3 length: 15
J gene: TRBJ1-6
CDR3 DNA: TGTGCCAGCAGTGCCACCAGGGCCGGCGGCTCACCCCTCCACTTT
CDR3 protein: CASSATRAGGSPLHF

clone size: once
D gene: -
V gene: TRBV6-4
CDR3 length: 13
J gene: TRBJ1-1
CDR3 DNA: TGTGCCAGCAGCCTAACAGTAAACACTGAAGCTTTCTTT
CDR3 protein: CASSLTVNTEAFF

clone size: few
D gene: TRBD2
V gene: TRBV5-4
CDR3 length: 12
J gene: TRBJ2-1
CDR3 DNA: TGTGCCAGCAGCCAGACTAGCCATGAGCAGTTCTTC
CDR3 protein: CASSQTSHEQFF

clone size: -
D gene: TRBD2
V gene: TRBV28
CDR3 length: 15
J gene: TRBJ2-7
CDR3 DNA: TGTGCCAGCACATCTAATAGCGGGAGGAGACACGAGCAGTACTTC
CDR3 protein: CASTSNSGRRHEQYF

clone size: few
D gene: TRBD1
V gene: TRBV5-1
CDR3 length: 17
J gene: TRBJ1-2
CDR3 DNA: TGCGCCAGCAGCGGGTGGGGACAGGGAAAAGCTAACTATGGCTACACCTTC
CDR3 protein: CASSGWGQGKANYGYTF

clone size: -
D gene: TRBD1
V gene: TRBV11-2
CDR3 length: 15
J gene: TRBJ2-7
CDR3 DNA: TGTGCCAGCAGCTCGAGTCCGGGACAGGGCTACGAGCAGTACTTC
CDR3 protein: CASSSSPGQGYEQYF

clone size: once
D gene: TRBD2
V gene: TRBV6-1
CDR3 length: 16
J gene: TRBJ2-7
CDR3 DNA: TGTGCCAGCAGTGAAGCTAGACTAGCGGGGGAATACGAGCAGTACTTC
CDR3 protein: CASSEARLAGEYEQYF

clone size: once
D gene: TRBD2
V gene: TRBV12-3/TRBV12-4
CDR3 length: 13
J gene: TRBJ2-7
CDR3 DNA: TGTGCCAGCAGTTTACGGGAGGGGTACGAGCAGTACTTC
CDR3 protein: CASSLREGYEQYF

clone size: once
D gene: -
V gene: TRBV30
CDR3 length: 11
J gene: TRBJ1-1
CDR3 DNA: TGTGCCTGGAGTCGAGTTTTAGAGGCTTTCTTT
CDR3 protein: CAWSRVLEAFF

clone size: few
D gene: -
V gene: TRBV30
CDR3 length: 11
J gene: TRBJ2-7
CDR3 DNA: TGTGCCTGGAGTTCAAACTACGAGCAGTACTTC
CDR3 protein: CAWSSNYEQYF

clone size: -
D gene: -
V gene: TRBV4-1
CDR3 length: 14
J gene: TRBJ2-7
CDR3 DNA: TGCGCCAGCAGCCAATCTACCGGCTCCTACGAGCAGTACTTC
CDR3 protein: CASSQSTGSYEQYF

clone size: -
D gene: -
V gene: TRBV6-4
CDR3 length: 18
J gene: TRBJ1-2
CDR3 DNA: TGTGCCAGCAGTGACTCGGTCCGGAGAGGGGGGGGCCTCTATGGCTACACCTTC
CDR3 protein: CASSDSVRRGGGLYGYTF

clone size: -
D gene: -
V gene: TRBV18
CDR3 length: 17
J gene: TRBJ1-1
CDR3 DNA: TGTGCCAGCTCACCGCTGTTGAGCTTACCCCCGGGAGCTGAAGCTTTCTTT
CDR3 protein: CASSPLLSLPPGAEAFF

clone size: -
D gene: TRBD1
V gene: TRBV7-9
CDR3 length: 15
J gene: TRBJ2-7
CDR3 DNA: TGTGCCAGCAGCTTGGGACAGGGGGCCGCCTACGAGCAGTACTTC
CDR3 protein: CASSLGQGAAYEQYF

clone size: -
D gene: -
V gene: TRBV7-9
CDR3 length: 17
J gene: TRBJ2-2
CDR3 DNA: TGTGCCAGCAGCTTCCCTAGGGGGACGCTGAACACCGGGGAGCTGTTTTTT
CDR3 protein: CASSFPRGTLNTGELFF

clone size: once
D gene: -
V gene: TRBV7-2
CDR3 length: 13
J gene: TRBJ1-2
CDR3 DNA: TGTGCCAGCAGCCCAGGGCCCATCCGAGGCTACACCTTC
CDR3 protein: CASSPGPIRGYTF

clone size: -
D gene: -
V gene: TRBV10-3
CDR3 length: 13
J gene: TRBJ2-3
CDR3 DNA: TGTGCCATCATGCAGGGAGGAACAGATACGCAGTATTTT
CDR3 protein: CAIMQGGTDTQYF

clone size: -
D gene: -
V gene: TRBV5-1
CDR3 length: 14
J gene: TRBJ1-1
CDR3 DNA: TGCGCCAGCAGCCTCCAGGGCACGAACACTGAAGCTTTCTTT
CDR3 protein: CASSLQGTNTEAFF

clone size: -
D gene: TRBD2
V gene: TRBV30
CDR3 length: 12
J gene: TRBJ2-1
CDR3 DNA: TGTGCCTGGAGCCCTGGACTAGAAAAGCAGTTCTTC
CDR3 protein: CAWSPGLEKQFF

clone size: -
D gene: TRBD2
V gene: TRBV7-3
CDR3 length: 15
J gene: TRBJ2-1
CDR3 DNA: TGTGCCAGCAGCGCTACTAGCGTTCGCTACAATGAGCAGTTCTTC
CDR3 protein: CASSATSVRYNEQFF

clone size: -
D gene: TRBD1
V gene: TRBV5-1
CDR3 length: 16
J gene: TRBJ1-1
CDR3 DNA: TGCGCCAGCAGCTCCCGGGCAGGGGGTTGGGACACTGAAGCTTTCTTT
CDR3 protein: CASSSRAGGWDTEAFF

clone size: -
D gene: TRBD1
V gene: TRBV11-2
CDR3 length: 14
J gene: TRBJ2-7
CDR3 DNA: TGTGCCAGCAGCTCTCAACAGGGGTCCTACGAGCAGTACTTC
CDR3 protein: CASSSQQGSYEQYF

clone size: -
D gene: -
V gene: TRBV7-2
CDR3 length: 13
J gene: TRBJ1-5
CDR3 DNA: TGTGCCAGCAGCTCCCAGTGGAATCAGCCCCAGCATTTT
CDR3 protein: CASSSQWNQPQHF

clone size: once
D gene: -
V gene: TRBV2
CDR3 length: 12
J gene: TRBJ1-1
CDR3 DNA: TGTGCCAGCAGTGACTTCGGGACAGAAGCTTTCTTT
CDR3 protein: CASSDFGTEAFF

clone size: -
D gene: -
V gene: TRBV6-5
CDR3 length: 14
J gene: TRBJ1-3
CDR3 DNA: TGTGCCAGCAGTCGGGCAGGGGTGGGAAACACCATATATTTT
CDR3 protein: CASSRAGVGNTIYF

clone size: -
D gene: -
V gene: TRBV19
CDR3 length: 14
J gene: TRBJ2-7
CDR3 DNA: TGTGCCAGTAGTTTACGGACAGACTCCTACGAGCAGTACTTC
CDR3 protein: CASSLRTDSYEQYF

clone size: -
D gene: TRBD1
V gene: TRBV5-4
CDR3 length: 15
J gene: TRBJ1-2
CDR3 DNA: TGTGCCAGCAGCTTGGTGGGACAGGGAGATCGAGGCTACACCTTC
CDR3 protein: CASSLVGQGDRGYTF

clone size: -
D gene: -
V gene: TRBV30
CDR3 length: 13
J gene: TRBJ1-5
CDR3 DNA: TGTGCCTGGAGTCCAACTTCTAATCAGCCCCAGCATTTT
CDR3 protein: CAWSPTSNQPQHF

clone size: -
D gene: TRBD1
V gene: TRBV5-6
CDR3 length: 16
J gene: TRBJ2-1
CDR3 DNA: TGTGCCAGCAGCTACACTGGACAGGGGGGAATCCATGAGCAGTTCTTC
CDR3 protein: CASSYTGQGGIHEQFF

clone size: -
D gene: -
V gene: TRBV5-4
CDR3 length: 14
J gene: TRBJ2-5
CDR3 DNA: TGTGCCAGCAGCTTGGCCCCCGGCCAAGAGACCCAGTACTTC
CDR3 protein: CASSLAPGQETQYF

clone size: -
D gene: -
V gene: TRBV6-1
CDR3 length: 14
J gene: TRBJ1-5
CDR3 DNA: TGTGCCAGCAGTGAACGGGGGGGATCTCAGCCCCAGCATTTT
CDR3 protein: CASSERGGSQPQHF

clone size: -
D gene: -
V gene: TRBV2
CDR3 length: 14
J gene: TRBJ2-2
CDR3 DNA: TGTGCCAGCAGTTCGCAGGTTGGGACCGGGGAGCTGTTTTTT
CDR3 protein: CASSSQVGTGELFF

clone size: -
D gene: -
V gene: TRBV9
CDR3 length: 14
J gene: TRBJ2-5
CDR3 DNA: TGTGCCAGCAGTAAGGGCAGGGGTGAAGAGACCCAGTACTTC
CDR3 protein: CASSKGRGEETQYF

clone size: -
D gene: -
V gene: TRBV25-1
CDR3 length: 15
J gene: TRBJ1-4
CDR3 DNA: TGTGCCAGCAACAAGGCTGGAGAGACTAATGAAAAACTGTTTTTT
CDR3 protein: CASNKAGETNEKLFF

clone size: -
D gene: -
V gene: TRBV28
CDR3 length: 13
J gene: TRBJ2-3
CDR3 DNA: TGTGCCAGCTGGGAGTCAAGCACAGATACGCAGTATTTT
CDR3 protein: CASWESSTDTQYF

clone size: -
D gene: TRBD1
V gene: TRBV5-5
CDR3 length: 15
J gene: TRBJ1-4
CDR3 DNA: TGTGCCAGCAGCACGACCGGGACAGAGTTTGAAAAACTGTTTTTT
CDR3 protein: CASSTTGTEFEKLFF

clone size: hyperexpanded
D gene: -
V gene: TRBV29-1
CDR3 length: 13
J gene: TRBJ2-7
CDR3 DNA: TGCAGCGTTGTGGGGGGAATATCCTACGAGCAGTACTTC
CDR3 protein: CSVVGGISYEQYF

clone size: -
D gene: -
V gene: TRBV7-8
CDR3 length: 18
J gene: TRBJ2-7
CDR3 DNA: TGTGCCAGCAGCTCCAGGACGGGGGGGACAGGGCAATTTTACGAGCAGTACTTC
CDR3 protein: CASSSRTGGTGQFYEQYF

clone size: -
D gene: -
V gene: TRBV7-9
CDR3 length: 14
J gene: TRBJ1-2
CDR3 DNA: TGTGCCAGCACCTACAACAGGGTTGACTATGGCTACACCTTC
CDR3 protein: CASTYNRVDYGYTF

clone size: once
D gene: -
V gene: TRBV6-5
CDR3 length: 15
J gene: TRBJ2-7
CDR3 DNA: TGTGCCAGCAGCTTCTTGCAATCAGAGGCCTACGAGCAGTACTTC
CDR3 protein: CASSFLQSEAYEQYF

clone size: -
D gene: -
V gene: TRBV27
CDR3 length: 14
J gene: TRBJ1-2
CDR3 DNA: TGTGCCAGCAGGCGCGGGGGCGTGAATTATGGCTACACCTTC
CDR3 protein: CASRRGGVNYGYTF